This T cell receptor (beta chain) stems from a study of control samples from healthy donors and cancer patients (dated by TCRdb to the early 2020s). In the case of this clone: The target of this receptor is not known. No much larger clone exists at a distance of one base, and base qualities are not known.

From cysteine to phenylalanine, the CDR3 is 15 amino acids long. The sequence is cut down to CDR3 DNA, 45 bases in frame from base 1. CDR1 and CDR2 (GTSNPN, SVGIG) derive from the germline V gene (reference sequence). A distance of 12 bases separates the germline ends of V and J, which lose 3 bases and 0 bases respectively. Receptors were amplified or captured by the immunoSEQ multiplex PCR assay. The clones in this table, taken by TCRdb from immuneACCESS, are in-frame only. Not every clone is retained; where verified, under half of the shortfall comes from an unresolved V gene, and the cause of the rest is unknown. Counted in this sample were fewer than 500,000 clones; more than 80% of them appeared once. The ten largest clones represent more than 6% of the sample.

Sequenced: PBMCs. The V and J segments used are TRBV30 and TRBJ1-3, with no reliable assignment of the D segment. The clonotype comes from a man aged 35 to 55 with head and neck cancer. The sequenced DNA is TGTGCCTGGAGCCCCCTACACAGCTCTGGAAACACCATATATTTT. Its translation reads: CAWSPLHSSGNTIYF.